The next 31 T cell receptor beta chains were all read from a single sample in a study of cytomegalovirus exposure and HLA in healthy donors. This PCR relied on a set of 60 Vbeta primers and 13 Jbeta primers. Clones were sequenced by immunoSEQ multiplex PCR, and TCRdb holds only the in-frame ones, with some missing. The sample lists some 150,000 clones, over 60% occurring once. Sequenced material: PBMCs. The receptors were gathered from a woman aged 25 to 39 in good health and CMV-seropositive.

This clone was found a few times. The chain employs TRBV28 and TRBJ2-3; D is ambiguous. In germline, CDR1 is MDHEN, CDR2 SYDVKM. CDR3 length equals 14 residues. Trimming cost V 3 bases and J 6 bases, with 13 bases left between them. For the CDR3, the DNA is TGTGCCAGCAGTTTTGGGCCAACCTCGGATACGCAGTATTTT. It yields the protein CASSFGPTSDTQYF.

J is TRBJ2-5 and V is TRBV7-8; TRBD1 agrees at 9 bases. The end of the DNA aligns better with TRBJ2-7, so the J call may be wrong. The germline CDR1 and CDR2 sequences are SGHVS and FQNEAQ. The CDR3 covers 15 residues. In DNA form, the CDR3 reads TGTGCCAGCAGCTCGAGGAGGGACAGGGTCTACGAGCAGTACTTC. Protein: CASSSRRDRVYEQYF.

This clone was seen once. The V and J genes are TRBV5-4 and TRBJ2-7; 8 nucleotides match TRBD1. The V and J ends lost 2 bases and 5 bases, in that order; junction bases with no gene match: 3. Germline V gene data show CDR1 as SGHNT and CDR2 as YYREEE (reference sequence). The CDR3 is 13 amino acids. CDR3 in amino acids: CASSLHRGNEQYF. The CDR3 bases are TGTGCCAGCAGCTTACACAGGGGGAACGAGCAGTACTTC. The full variable domain, in which reference TRBV5-4 and TRBJ2-7 provide the parts outside the CDR3, is ETGVTQSPTHLIKTRGQQVTLRCSSQSGHNTVSWYQQALGQGPQFIFQYYREEENGRGNFPPRFSGLQFPNYSSELNVNALELDDSALYLCASSLHRGNEQYFGPGTRLTVT.

This chain connects TRBV30 to TRBJ2-1, with 8 bases that match TRBD2. Germline V gives CDR1 GTSNPN, CDR2 SVGIG (reference sequence). The trim removed 7 bases at V and 4 bases at J, leaving 12 bases unmatched. This CDR3 is built from 15 residues. The CDR3 DNA is TGTGCCTACAGACTCCCTAGCGGGCATTACAATGAGCAGTTCTTC. This encodes CAYRLPSGHYNEQFF.

This sequence joins TRBV29-1 and TRBJ1-2, with D perhaps TRBD1 (5 bases). This CDR3 region has 13 residues. V lost 5 bases and J 4 bases, leaving 14 bases between the germline ends. Germline V gene lookup returns CDR1 SQVTM and CDR2 ANQGSEA. The DNA of the CDR3 is TGCAGCGTTACCGGCAGGGTTAGCTATGGCTACACCTTC. Its translation: CSVTGRVSYGYTF.

The rearrangement uses TRBV18 and TRBJ2-1; TRBD1 might be the D (7 bases). V lost 2 bases to trimming and J lost 3 bases, with 14 bases between them. The germline CDR1 and CDR2 sequences are KGHSH and LQKENI. The CDR3 has 16 amino acids. The DNA of the CDR3 is TGTGCCAGCTCACCAGACGCAGGGGGGTACTACAATGAGCAGTTCTTC. Amino acids: CASSPDAGGYYNEQFF.

The chain recombines TRBV30 with TRBJ1-1; tentative D call: TRBD1 (6 bases). Germline lookup yields CDR1 GTSNPN and CDR2 SVGIG (reference sequence). CDR3 length: 11 amino acids. The germline V and J ends were trimmed by 3 bases and 7 bases, with 9 bases remaining between them. CDR3 in amino acids: CAWRTGHEAFF. The CDR3 bases are TGTGCCTGGAGAACAGGGCATGAAGCTTTCTTT. Drawing the rest from reference TRBV30 and TRBJ1-1, the complete variable domain is SQTIHQWPATLVQPVGSPLSLECTVEGTSNPNLYWYRQAAGRGLQLLFYSVGIGQISSEVPQNLSASRPQDRQFILSSKKLLLSDSGFYLCAWRTGHEAFFGQGTRLTVV.

The V and J genes are TRBV5-6 and TRBJ2-6; D might be TRBD1 (6 bases). This CDR3 contains 18 residues. V was clipped by 0 bases and J by 0 bases, with 13 bases between them. The germline CDR1 and CDR2 sequences are SGHDT and YYEEEE. This CDR3 is CASSLVGVRGSGANVLTF. The CDR3 DNA sequence: TGTGCCAGCAGCTTGGTAGGAGTCAGGGGCTCTGGGGCCAACGTCCTGACTTTC.

The gene calls are TRBV5-1 and TRBJ2-7; D remains unclear. The germline V and J ends were trimmed by 0 bases and 2 bases, with 6 bases remaining between them. The CDR3 length is 13 residues. CDR1 is SGHRS, CDR2 YFSETQ, per germline. The CDR3 reads CASSLATAYEQYF. CDR3 coding DNA: TGCGCCAGCAGCTTGGCAACAGCCTACGAGCAGTACTTC.

This clone appeared once. The rearrangement uses TRBV5-1 and TRBJ2-7; D might be TRBD2 (7 bases). The ends were cut back, 4 bases at V and 4 bases at J, with 12 bases in the middle. Germline CDR1 and CDR2: SGHRS and YFSETQ. There are 13 residues in the CDR3. CDR3 protein: CASSGGGGYEQYF. The CDR3 region has the DNA TGCGCCAGCAGCGGGGGGGGCGGATACGAGCAGTACTTC.

V is TRBV10-3 and J is TRBJ2-1, with 11 bases identical to TRBD2. V was pared by 6 bases and J by 6 bases, with 4 bases of the junction left unmatched. This CDR3 spans 14 amino acids. Germline V gives CDR1 ENHRY, CDR2 SYGVKD. The CDR3 region is CAISLSGRANEQFF. In nucleotides, the CDR3 is TGTGCCATCAGCCTTAGCGGGAGGGCCAATGAGCAGTTCTTC.

This clone was seen a handful of times. V and J are TRBV18 and TRBJ1-4, with a tentative D call TRBD1 (5 bases). Germline values: CDR1 KGHSH, CDR2 LQKENI. Between the trimmed V and J ends, which lost 3 bases and 8 bases, there was a span of 13 bases. This CDR3 region has 14 residues. The CDR3, as DNA: TGTGCCAGCTCACCGAGTAGGGGTGAAGAAAAACTGTTTTTT. As protein: CASSPSRGEEKLFF.

The V call is TRBV4-2, the J call TRBJ2-7; 10 bases are a match to TRBD2. The CDR3 is made up of 16 amino acids. Germline CDR1 and CDR2: LGHNA and YNFKEQ. With 0 bases clipped from V and 6 bases from J, the junction kept 8 bases outside the gene matches. The CDR3 loop is CASSQDWASGRREQYF. The CDR3 DNA follows: TGTGCCAGCAGCCAAGACTGGGCTAGCGGGAGACGCGAGCAGTACTTC.

This rearrangement joins TRBV4-1 to TRBJ1-2; 7 nucleotides match TRBD1. The CDR3 has 13 amino acids. Germline CDR1 MGHRA, CDR2 YSYEKL. Trimming removed 4 bases from V and 4 bases from J; junction bases left unmatched: 3. CDR3 region: CASSRGTAYGYTF. The CDR3 DNA reads as TGCGCCAGCAGCCGTGGGACAGCCTATGGCTACACCTTC.

This clone was observed a handful of times. The V gene is TRBV19, the J gene TRBJ2-3; D might be TRBD1 (6 bases). Germline V lookup: CDR1 LNHDA, CDR2 SQIVND (reference sequence). V lost 6 bases and J 2 bases, leaving 15 bases between the germline ends. CDR3 length: 15 amino acids. The CDR3 DNA follows: TGTGCCAGTAGGGATGGGACATATCTCACAGATACGCAGTATTTT. The encoded protein is CASRDGTYLTDTQYF.

V and J are TRBV4-1 and TRBJ2-2, with 8 bases aligning to TRBD1. Germline V gene sequence: CDR1 MGHRA, CDR2 YSYEKL. The CDR3 loop spans 15 amino acids. Germline trimming cut 4 bases from V and 7 bases from J; bases unmatched to any gene: 8. The CDR3 region has the DNA TGCGCCAGCAGCCTTGGACAGGGTTGGGACGGGGAGCTGTTTTTT. Its protein product is CASSLGQGWDGELFF.

This clone came up a few times. The genes are TRBV7-9 and TRBJ1-2; a possible D gene is TRBD1 (6 bases). Germline lookup yields CDR1 SEHNR and CDR2 FQNEAQ (reference sequence). Trimming took off 3 bases at V and 3 bases at J, with 11 bases between the two ends. This CDR3 contains 14 residues. CDR3: CASSFRGADYGYTF. Here the CDR3 DNA reads TGTGCCAGCAGCTTTCGGGGGGCGGACTATGGCTACACCTTC.

The CDR3 sequence is CASSLRWSGEGGYTF. In DNA form, the CDR3 reads TGTGCCAGCAGTTTACGTTGGTCGGGGGAAGGCGGCTACACCTTC. The rearrangement joins TRBV27 to TRBJ1-2; TRBD1 might be the D (5 bases). The germline gives CDR1 MNHEY, CDR2 SMNVEV (reference sequence). The CDR3 contains 15 residues. V was clipped by 2 bases and J by 8 bases, with 18 bases between them.

The genes are TRBV6-5 and TRBJ2-7; perhaps TRBD1 as D (6 bases). CDR3 length: 13 amino acids. V was clipped by 7 bases and J by 3 bases, with 13 bases between them. From germline, CDR1 is MNHEY and CDR2 SVGAGI. Here the CDR3 reads CASKPGTYYEQYF. The DNA of the CDR3 is TGTGCCAGCAAACCCGGGACATACTACGAGCAGTACTTC.

This clone was recorded only once. The chain combines TRBV6-5 with TRBJ1-3, with 7 bases aligning to TRBD1. CDR1 is MNHEY and CDR2 is SVGAGI in the germline V gene. The CDR3 has 15 amino acids. Trimming cost V 6 bases and J 2 bases; bases outside gene matches: 7. The CDR3 loop is CASRRTGEAGNTIYF. The CDR3 DNA is TGTGCCAGCAGACGAACAGGGGAAGCTGGAAACACCATATATTTT.

This sequence joins TRBV6-1 and TRBJ2-5; 10 bases match TRBD2. Near its end, the DNA agrees better with TRBJ2-7, so the J call may be wrong. The CDR3 extends over 15 amino acids. The germline CDR1 and CDR2 sequences are MNHNS and SASEGT. The CDR3 loop is CASSVGLADSYEQYF. The CDR3 region has the DNA TGTGCCAGCAGTGTCGGACTAGCGGACTCCTACGAGCAGTACTTC.

The gene calls are TRBV11-2 and TRBJ2-1; 11 bases line up with TRBD2. After removal of 4 bases from V and 5 bases from J, the junction contained 7 bases not matched to a gene. The CDR3 spans 16 residues. The V gene's germline CDR1 is SGHAT and CDR2 FQNNGV. CDR3 loop: CASSYLGLAGDNEQFF. The CDR3 DNA sequence: TGTGCCAGCAGCTACCTAGGACTAGCGGGCGACAATGAGCAGTTCTTC. The entire variable domain, with the rest obtained from reference TRBV11-2 and TRBJ2-1, is as follows: EAGVAQSPRYKIIEKRQSVAFWCNPISGHATLYWYQQILGQGPKLLIQFQNNGVVDDSQLPKDRFSAERLKGVDSTLKIQPAKLEDSAVYLCASSYLGLAGDNEQFFGPGTRLTVL.

The table lists this clone with a few counts. This rearrangement joins TRBV7-2 to TRBJ1-1, with unresolved D. The CDR3 length is 16 residues. CDR1 is SGHTA and CDR2 is FQGNSA in the germline V gene. Trimming stripped 6 bases from V and 1 base from J, with 18 bases between. CDR3 sequence (DNA): TGTGCCAGCAGGCGGCCCACCCGAACGGGGAACACTGAAGCTTTCTTT. This gives the protein CASRRPTRTGNTEAFF.

The genes are TRBV29-1 and TRBJ2-2; D is possibly TRBD1 (5 bases). This CDR3 contains 13 residues. Per the germline V gene, CDR1 is SQVTM and CDR2 is ANQGSEA. V was cut by 6 bases and J by 3 bases, with 11 bases left in between. CDR3 sequence (DNA): TGCAGCGTGGGTAGGGGCTACACCGGGGAGCTGTTTTTT. It encodes CSVGRGYTGELFF.

This clone was seen a few times. The DNA of the CDR3 is TGTGCCAGCAGTGATCGGCAGGGGGATAATGAAAAACTGTTTTTT. It specifies CASSDRQGDNEKLFF. The V call is TRBV2, the J call TRBJ1-4, with 7 bases identical to TRBD1. The CDR3 is made up of 15 amino acids. Losses at the gene ends were 3 bases for V and 4 bases for J; bases not matched to a gene: 5. Germline V gives CDR1 SNHLY, CDR2 FYNNEI.

This clone occurred a few times. The chain employs TRBV20-1 and TRBJ1-1; D perhaps matches TRBD1 (5 bases). The V gene lost 4 bases and the J gene lost 11 bases, with 14 bases spanning the gap. In germline, CDR1 is DFQATT, CDR2 SNEGSKA (reference sequence). The CDR3 has 11 amino acids. CDR3 in amino acids: CSAIWGIVAFF. CDR3 DNA sequence: TGCAGTGCTATTTGGGGCATTGTGGCTTTCTTT.

This clone was observed a few times. The rearrangement joins TRBV6-6 to TRBJ1-1; D unclear. Trimming left V 7 bases short and J 1 base short, with 13 bases between. Germline CDR1 reads MNHNY; CDR2 reads SVGAGI (reference sequence). The CDR3 consists of 14 residues. This CDR3 reads CASTVRVGNTEAFF. The CDR3 nucleotides read TGTGCCAGCACGGTTCGGGTCGGGAACACTGAAGCTTTCTTT.

This chain connects TRBV6-1 to TRBJ1-3; D unresolved. Germline-derived CDR1 and CDR2 are MNHNS and SASEGT. The CDR3 length is 15 residues. V was shortened by 7 bases and J by 0 bases, with 13 bases between the two germline ends. The CDR3 protein is CASTTSEFSGNTIYF. DNA for the CDR3: TGTGCCAGCACCACTAGCGAATTCTCTGGAAACACCATATATTTT.

The chain employs TRBV5-1 and TRBJ2-7; 12 positions match TRBD1. Germline values: CDR1 SGHRS, CDR2 YFSETQ. The trim removed 3 bases at V and 6 bases at J, leaving 4 bases unmatched. The CDR3 is made up of 14 amino acids. The CDR3 loop reads CASSSGQGASEQYF. The CDR3 DNA follows: TGCGCCAGCAGCTCGGGACAGGGGGCTAGCGAGCAGTACTTC.

This clone came up a few times. The chain recombines TRBV5-1 with TRBJ1-3; D uncertain. The CDR3 covers 15 residues. Trimming stripped 0 bases from V and 0 bases from J, with 7 bases between. CDR1 SGHRS and CDR2 YFSETQ come from the germline V gene. CDR3 sequence reads: CASSLDGYSGNTIYF. The DNA for the CDR3 is TGCGCCAGCAGCTTGGACGGGTACTCTGGAAACACCATATATTTT. Full variable domain (remainder filled in from reference TRBV5-1 and TRBJ1-3): KAGVTQTPRYLIKTRGQQVTLSCSPISGHRSVSWYQQTPGQGLQFLFEYFSETQRNKGNFPGRFSGRQFSNSRSEMNVSTLELGDSALYLCASSLDGYSGNTIYFGEGSWLTVV.

The chain uses TRBV11-2 and TRBJ2-5, with TRBD1 identical over 7 bases. Trimming at V came to 4 bases and at J to 3 bases, leaving 2 bases not matched to a gene. This CDR3 is built from 13 residues. Germline V gene data show CDR1 as SGHAT and CDR2 as FQNNGV. In DNA, the CDR3 is TGTGCCAGCAGCTCGGGACAGAAAGAGACCCAGTACTTC. Protein: CASSSGQKETQYF.